This TCR beta chain is from a study of human T cells and chemical hapten exposure. Study information: In the roughly 24-week study, patients were dosed weekly with diphenylcyclopropenone on the scalp throughout. The patient population, which was mostly female, had alopecia areata, totalis or universalis. Patch tests of 0.01% DPC on the upper back were read at 6 days.

This sample's time point: pre-sensitization, week 0. Regarding treatment: therapeutic diphenylcyclopropenone sensitization with weekly scalp DPC. Overall study findings and caveats: Large CDR3 similarity clusters arose significantly more often from expanded TCRs than from controls.

TCRdb re-derived calls from the RACE reads in MiXCR, one entry per CDR3 protein. The sample gives about 98,000 distinct CDR3 sequences, 11% of which show up once; around 3.3% is in the top ten. The germline V and J ends were trimmed by 2 bases and 5 bases, with 13 bases remaining between them. The length of the CDR3 is 14 residues. The germline gives CDR1 SGHKS, CDR2 YYEKEE (reference sequence). With regard to this clonotype: As yet, its antigen is unknown.

The chain employs TRBV5-5 and TRBJ2-5; maybe TRBD2 (5 bases). The receptor's source is a woman aged 55-70 years with alopecia areata. Some clones in this sample may be carry-over from other donors' samples. Sequencing used whole blood, obtained in connection with sensitization to the hapten diphenylcyclopropenone (DPC). The CDR3 region has the DNA TGTGCCAGCAGCTTTGGATTAGCGCTTGAGACCCAGTACTTC. This sequence encodes CASSFGLALETQYF.